The T cell receptor beta chain described here comes from a study of cytomegalovirus exposure and HLA in healthy donors. Study-level background: As released early, the data held about 85 million unique TCRs from HLA-typed donors. Study-wide points: A list of around 150 TCR beta chains associated with cytomegalovirus was given.

PCR involved 60 Vbeta and 13 Jbeta primers. TCRdb's copy holds only in-frame clones and misses some; the assay was immunoSEQ multiplex PCR. This sample carries 50,000 or so clones, 65% to 80% of them seen once, and the ten largest clones take around a third. It was healthy bone marrow donors who served as donors. Sampled while nominally healthy, donors likely had unrecorded immune exposures. Points on this clone: The antigen remains undetermined.

The sample consisted of PBMCs. The sequence was obtained from a man in his forties or fifties in good health and CMV-seropositive.

This CDR3 reads CASNWGQGSNTDTQYF. The CDR3 DNA reads as TGTGCCAGCAATTGGGGGCAGGGATCCAACACAGATACGCAGTATTTT. The rearrangement uses TRBV9 and TRBJ2-3, with TRBD1 as a possible D gene (6 bases). CDR3 length equals 16 residues. V was pared by 6 bases and J by 2 bases, with 19 bases between. Per germline, CDR1 SGDLS and CDR2 YYNGEE.